Listed below are T cell receptor beta chains from one sample, sequenced in a study of cytomegalovirus exposure and HLA in healthy donors. Repertoires were generated with immunoSEQ multiplex PCR, while TCRdb's copy carries only in-frame clones and drops some. Of around 190,000 clones listed, roughly three quarters are singletons. Sequencing was done on a sample of PBMCs. Receptor source: a woman in her twenties or thirties in good health and CMV-seronegative. CDR3s leave out the opening cysteine and the closing phenylalanine or tryptophan. The order of the fields is clone size, V gene, J gene, D gene, CDR3 length, CDR3 protein. A D gene is named only where the DNA matches it firmly. Some rows have no size entry. The others give once, few or many, or a class for an expanded clone.

clone_size: NA
v_call: TRBV29-1
j_call: TRBJ2-7
d_call: TRBD2
cdr3_length: 13
cdr3_aa: SVKGGAGNFDEQY

clone_size: NA
v_call: TRBV5-1
j_call: TRBJ2-7
d_call: TRBD1
cdr3_length: 12
cdr3_aa: ASSGGQGLYEQY

clone_size: NA
v_call: TRBV6-6
j_call: TRBJ2-3
d_call: NA
cdr3_length: 12
cdr3_aa: ASRLVSWADTQY

clone_size: NA
v_call: TRBV27
j_call: TRBJ2-3
d_call: NA
cdr3_length: 14
cdr3_aa: ASFEFGTTSTDTQY

clone_size: NA
v_call: TRBV27
j_call: TRBJ2-7
d_call: NA
cdr3_length: 11
cdr3_aa: ASSPRGPYEQY

clone_size: NA
v_call: TRBV30
j_call: TRBJ2-6
d_call: NA
cdr3_length: 13
cdr3_aa: ALYIGARWANVLT

clone_size: few
v_call: TRBV7-2
j_call: TRBJ2-2
d_call: TRBD1
cdr3_length: 14
cdr3_aa: ASSPRQGRNTGELF

clone_size: NA
v_call: TRBV29-1
j_call: TRBJ2-1
d_call: NA
cdr3_length: 9
cdr3_aa: SVKQGYEQF

clone_size: NA
v_call: TRBV6-1
j_call: TRBJ2-6
d_call: TRBD1
cdr3_length: 13
cdr3_aa: ACLGQTSGANVLT

clone_size: few
v_call: TRBV9
j_call: TRBJ2-7
d_call: TRBD2
cdr3_length: 12
cdr3_aa: ASSWGTSGGEQY

clone_size: NA
v_call: TRBV6-6
j_call: TRBJ2-3
d_call: TRBD2
cdr3_length: 14
cdr3_aa: ASNPGSGGASDTQY

clone_size: NA
v_call: TRBV2
j_call: TRBJ1-5
d_call: NA
cdr3_length: 12
cdr3_aa: ASSERGSNQPQH

clone_size: NA
v_call: TRBV7-3
j_call: TRBJ1-3
d_call: NA
cdr3_length: 15
cdr3_aa: ASSPSGGRDSGNTIY

clone_size: NA
v_call: TRBV12-5
j_call: TRBJ1-4
d_call: NA
cdr3_length: 11
cdr3_aa: ASGLGVEEKLF

clone_size: NA
v_call: TRBV27
j_call: TRBJ1-2
d_call: TRBD1
cdr3_length: 12
cdr3_aa: ASSLTGGNYGYT

clone_size: NA
v_call: TRBV6-5
j_call: TRBJ2-1
d_call: TRBD1
cdr3_length: 13
cdr3_aa: ASSPVGTGNNEQF

clone_size: NA
v_call: TRBV18
j_call: TRBJ1-1
d_call: TRBD1
cdr3_length: 11
cdr3_aa: ASSGDSNTEAF

clone_size: NA
v_call: TRBV11-2
j_call: TRBJ1-1
d_call: TRBD1
cdr3_length: 14
cdr3_aa: ASSSRWDRGNTEAF

clone_size: NA
v_call: TRBV29-1
j_call: TRBJ1-3
d_call: TRBD1
cdr3_length: 11
cdr3_aa: SVDGQGGNTIY

clone_size: NA
v_call: TRBV27
j_call: TRBJ2-1
d_call: TRBD1
cdr3_length: 19
cdr3_aa: ASSNHHPGQGTRRSYNEQF

clone_size: NA
v_call: TRBV7-9
j_call: TRBJ2-7
d_call: TRBD1
cdr3_length: 13
cdr3_aa: ASSADRGISYEQY

clone_size: few
v_call: TRBV11-2
j_call: TRBJ1-2
d_call: NA
cdr3_length: 16
cdr3_aa: ASSLDRAMGDRGGGYT

clone_size: many
v_call: TRBV28
j_call: TRBJ1-2
d_call: TRBD1
cdr3_length: 13
cdr3_aa: ASLRPGQGGYGYT

clone_size: NA
v_call: TRBV28
j_call: TRBJ2-1
d_call: NA
cdr3_length: 15
cdr3_aa: ASSLPYWASSYNEQF

clone_size: NA
v_call: TRBV30
j_call: TRBJ2-5
d_call: NA
cdr3_length: 12
cdr3_aa: AWAMEYLRETQY

clone_size: NA
v_call: TRBV5-4
j_call: TRBJ2-7
d_call: NA
cdr3_length: 13
cdr3_aa: ASSLGRPSSYEQY

clone_size: NA
v_call: TRBV4-1
j_call: TRBJ2-6
d_call: NA
cdr3_length: 15
cdr3_aa: ASSQAATGAGANVLT

clone_size: NA
v_call: TRBV11-2
j_call: TRBJ2-1
d_call: TRBD2
cdr3_length: 11
cdr3_aa: ASSRGLAGEQF

clone_size: NA
v_call: TRBV2
j_call: TRBJ2-5
d_call: TRBD1
cdr3_length: 12
cdr3_aa: ASSPDRGQETQY

clone_size: few
v_call: TRBV30
j_call: TRBJ1-2
d_call: NA
cdr3_length: 9
cdr3_aa: AWIHNYGYT

clone_size: NA
v_call: TRBV6-1
j_call: TRBJ1-1
d_call: TRBD1
cdr3_length: 13
cdr3_aa: ASIDRVLMNTEAF

clone_size: NA
v_call: TRBV28
j_call: TRBJ1-2
d_call: TRBD1
cdr3_length: 12
cdr3_aa: ASSLFDRAYGYT

clone_size: NA
v_call: TRBV15
j_call: TRBJ1-2
d_call: NA
cdr3_length: 13
cdr3_aa: ATTKDYSEAYGYT

clone_size: few
v_call: TRBV10-1
j_call: TRBJ2-7
d_call: TRBD1
cdr3_length: 12
cdr3_aa: ASGSGTGEGEQY

clone_size: NA
v_call: TRBV18
j_call: TRBJ1-2
d_call: TRBD1
cdr3_length: 14
cdr3_aa: ASSSLDRPGLPGYT

clone_size: once
v_call: TRBV4-1
j_call: TRBJ1-4
d_call: NA
cdr3_length: 12
cdr3_aa: ASRRGGWNEKLF

clone_size: NA
v_call: TRBV6-1
j_call: TRBJ1-5
d_call: NA
cdr3_length: 13
cdr3_aa: ASSDRGTRNQPQH

clone_size: NA
v_call: TRBV9
j_call: TRBJ2-6
d_call: TRBD1
cdr3_length: 15
cdr3_aa: ASSPRTGLTGANVLT

clone_size: NA
v_call: TRBV10-3
j_call: TRBJ2-3
d_call: TRBD2
cdr3_length: 13
cdr3_aa: AISESSGRVNTQY

clone_size: NA
v_call: TRBV6-1
j_call: TRBJ1-1
d_call: NA
cdr3_length: 12
cdr3_aa: ATTPGLATGEAF

clone_size: NA
v_call: TRBV2
j_call: TRBJ2-1
d_call: TRBD2
cdr3_length: 12
cdr3_aa: ATTRLAAINEQF

clone_size: NA
v_call: TRBV5-1
j_call: TRBJ2-3
d_call: NA
cdr3_length: 15
cdr3_aa: ASSLSGTLRGSDTQY

clone_size: NA
v_call: TRBV4-1
j_call: TRBJ2-5
d_call: TRBD2
cdr3_length: 14
cdr3_aa: ASSQGPGLAGETQY

clone_size: NA
v_call: TRBV27
j_call: TRBJ2-5
d_call: NA
cdr3_length: 12
cdr3_aa: ASSFAGGQETQY

clone_size: NA
v_call: TRBV5-1
j_call: TRBJ2-2
d_call: TRBD2
cdr3_length: 11
cdr3_aa: ASSGGLAGELF

clone_size: NA
v_call: TRBV5-1
j_call: TRBJ2-7
d_call: NA
cdr3_length: 12
cdr3_aa: ASSLGTGIYEQY

clone_size: NA
v_call: TRBV18
j_call: TRBJ1-2
d_call: TRBD1
cdr3_length: 12
cdr3_aa: ASSLVEGARGYT

clone_size: few
v_call: TRBV28
j_call: TRBJ2-7
d_call: NA
cdr3_length: 12
cdr3_aa: ASSTHQGNYEQY

clone_size: NA
v_call: TRBV30
j_call: TRBJ1-2
d_call: NA
cdr3_length: 13
cdr3_aa: AWKLGTSTNYGYT

clone_size: NA
v_call: TRBV13
j_call: TRBJ2-2
d_call: NA
cdr3_length: 13
cdr3_aa: ASSLGAINTGELF

clone_size: NA
v_call: TRBV19
j_call: TRBJ1-2
d_call: NA
cdr3_length: 12
cdr3_aa: ASSQTGSSRGYT

clone_size: NA
v_call: TRBV28
j_call: TRBJ1-5
d_call: NA
cdr3_length: 12
cdr3_aa: ASSFGGNNQPQH

clone_size: NA
v_call: TRBV5-1
j_call: TRBJ2-7
d_call: NA
cdr3_length: 9
cdr3_aa: ASRRVYEQY

clone_size: once
v_call: TRBV2
j_call: TRBJ2-7
d_call: TRBD1
cdr3_length: 10
cdr3_aa: ASRKQGGEQY

clone_size: once
v_call: TRBV11-2
j_call: TRBJ1-6
d_call: TRBD1
cdr3_length: 15
cdr3_aa: ASSLSPAGGYNSPLH